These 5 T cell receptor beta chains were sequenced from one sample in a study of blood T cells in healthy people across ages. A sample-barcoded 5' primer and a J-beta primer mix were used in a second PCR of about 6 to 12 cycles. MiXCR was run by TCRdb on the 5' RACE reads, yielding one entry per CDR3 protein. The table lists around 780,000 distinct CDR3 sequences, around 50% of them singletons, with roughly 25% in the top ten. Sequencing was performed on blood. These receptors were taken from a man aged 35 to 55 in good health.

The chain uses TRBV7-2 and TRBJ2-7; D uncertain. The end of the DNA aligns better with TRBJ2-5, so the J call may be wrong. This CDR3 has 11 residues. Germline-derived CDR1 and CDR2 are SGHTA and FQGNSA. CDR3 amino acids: CASRKDETQYF. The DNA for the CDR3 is TGTGCCAGCAGGAAAGATGAGACCCAGTACTTC.

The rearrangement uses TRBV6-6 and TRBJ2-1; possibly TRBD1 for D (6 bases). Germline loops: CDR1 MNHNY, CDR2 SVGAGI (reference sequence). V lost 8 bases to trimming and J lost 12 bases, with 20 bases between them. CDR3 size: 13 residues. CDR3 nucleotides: TGTGCCAGCGCCGCAGGGGTCCAGGGCGGGCAGTTCTTC. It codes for CASAAGVQGGQFF.

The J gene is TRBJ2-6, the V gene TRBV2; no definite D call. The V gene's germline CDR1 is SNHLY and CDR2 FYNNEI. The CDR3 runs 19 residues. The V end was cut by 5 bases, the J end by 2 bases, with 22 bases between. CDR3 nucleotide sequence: TGTGCCAGCAGTCTACTTGGGTCGCTTATCCAACCTGGGGCCAACGTCCTGACTTTC. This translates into CASSLLGSLIQPGANVLTF.

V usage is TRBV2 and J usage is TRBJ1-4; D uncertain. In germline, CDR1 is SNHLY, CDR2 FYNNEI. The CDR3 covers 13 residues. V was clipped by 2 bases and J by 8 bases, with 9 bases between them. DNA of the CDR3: TGTGCCAGCAGTGAATACATGCGGGAAAAACTGTTTTTT. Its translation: CASSEYMREKLFF.

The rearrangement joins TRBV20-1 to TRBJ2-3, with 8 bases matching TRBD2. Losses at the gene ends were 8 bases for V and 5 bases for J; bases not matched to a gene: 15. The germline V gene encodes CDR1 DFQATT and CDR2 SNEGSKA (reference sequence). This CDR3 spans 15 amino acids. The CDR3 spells CSSRPGGRTIDTQYF. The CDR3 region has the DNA TGCAGTTCCCGCCCTGGCGGGAGGACTATAGATACGCAGTATTTT.